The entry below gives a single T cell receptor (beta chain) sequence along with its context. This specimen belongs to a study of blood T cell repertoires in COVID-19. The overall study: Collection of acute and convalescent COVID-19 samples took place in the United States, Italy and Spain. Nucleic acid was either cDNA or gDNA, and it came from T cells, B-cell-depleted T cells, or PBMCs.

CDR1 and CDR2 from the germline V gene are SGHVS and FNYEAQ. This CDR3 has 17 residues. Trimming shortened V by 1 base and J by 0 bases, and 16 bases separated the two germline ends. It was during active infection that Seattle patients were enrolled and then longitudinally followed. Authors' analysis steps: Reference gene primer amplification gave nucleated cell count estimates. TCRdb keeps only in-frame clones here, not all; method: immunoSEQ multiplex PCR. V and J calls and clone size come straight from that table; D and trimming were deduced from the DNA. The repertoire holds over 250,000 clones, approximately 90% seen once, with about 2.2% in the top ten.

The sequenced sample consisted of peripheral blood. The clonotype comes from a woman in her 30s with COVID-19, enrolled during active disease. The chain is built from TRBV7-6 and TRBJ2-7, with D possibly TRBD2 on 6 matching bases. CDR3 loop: CASSLGGGSLSSYEQYF. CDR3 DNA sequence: TGTGCCAGCAGCTTAGGAGGAGGGTCTCTTAGCTCCTACGAGCAGTACTTC.